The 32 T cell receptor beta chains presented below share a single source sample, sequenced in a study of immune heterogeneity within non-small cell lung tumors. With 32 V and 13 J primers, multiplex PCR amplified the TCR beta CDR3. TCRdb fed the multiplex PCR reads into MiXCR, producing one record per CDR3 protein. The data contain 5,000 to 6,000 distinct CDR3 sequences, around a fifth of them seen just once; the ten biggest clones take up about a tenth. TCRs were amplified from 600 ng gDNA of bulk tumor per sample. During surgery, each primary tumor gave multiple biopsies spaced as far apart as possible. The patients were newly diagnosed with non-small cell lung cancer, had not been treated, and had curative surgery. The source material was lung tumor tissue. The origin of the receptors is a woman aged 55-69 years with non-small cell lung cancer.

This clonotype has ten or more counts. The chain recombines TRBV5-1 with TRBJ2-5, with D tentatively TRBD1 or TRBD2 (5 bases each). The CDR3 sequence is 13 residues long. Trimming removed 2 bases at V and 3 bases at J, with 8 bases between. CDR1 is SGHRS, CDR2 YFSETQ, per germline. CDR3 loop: CASSFGGEETQYF. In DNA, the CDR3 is TGCGCCAGCAGCTTTGGGGGAGAAGAGACCCAGTACTTC.

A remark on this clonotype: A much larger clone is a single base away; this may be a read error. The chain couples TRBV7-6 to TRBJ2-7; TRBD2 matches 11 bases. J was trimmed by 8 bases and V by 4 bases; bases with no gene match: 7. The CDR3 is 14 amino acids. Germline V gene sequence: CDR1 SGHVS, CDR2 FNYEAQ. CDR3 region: CASSSILAGVKQYF. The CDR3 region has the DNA TGTGCCAGCAGCTCGATACTAGCGGGAGTCAAGCAGTACTTC.

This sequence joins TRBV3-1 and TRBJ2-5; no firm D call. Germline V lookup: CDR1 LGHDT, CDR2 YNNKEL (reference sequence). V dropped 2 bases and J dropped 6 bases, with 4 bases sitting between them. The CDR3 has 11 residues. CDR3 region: CASSQLKTQYF. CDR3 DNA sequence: TGTGCCAGCAGCCAATTAAAGACCCAGTACTTC.

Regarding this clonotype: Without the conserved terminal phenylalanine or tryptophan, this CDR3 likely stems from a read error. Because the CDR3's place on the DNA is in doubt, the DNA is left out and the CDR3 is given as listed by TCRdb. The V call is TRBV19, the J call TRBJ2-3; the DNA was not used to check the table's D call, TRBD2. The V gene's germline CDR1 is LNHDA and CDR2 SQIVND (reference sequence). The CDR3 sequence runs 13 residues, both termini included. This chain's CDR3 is CASSIGYEQYFGP.

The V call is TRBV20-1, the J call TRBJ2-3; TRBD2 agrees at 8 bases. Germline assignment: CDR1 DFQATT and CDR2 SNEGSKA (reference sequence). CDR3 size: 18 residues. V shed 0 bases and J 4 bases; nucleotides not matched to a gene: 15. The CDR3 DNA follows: TGCAGTGCTAGAGATGCCGGGGGGGAGGGCAGGGGCCCAGATACGCAGTATTTT. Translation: CSARDAGGEGRGPDTQYF.

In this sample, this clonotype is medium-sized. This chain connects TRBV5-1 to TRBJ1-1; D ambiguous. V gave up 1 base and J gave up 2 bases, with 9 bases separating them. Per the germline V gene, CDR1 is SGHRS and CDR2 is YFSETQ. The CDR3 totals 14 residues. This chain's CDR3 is CASSLRQANTEAFF. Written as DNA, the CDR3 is TGCGCCAGCAGCTTGAGGCAGGCCAACACTGAAGCTTTCTTT.

The CDR3 reads CATSDSGRNIQYF. CDR3 coding DNA: TGTGCCACCAGTGATTCGGGCCGAAACATTCAGTACTTC. V is TRBV24-1 and J is TRBJ2-4; no clear D. This CDR3 spans 13 amino acids. The germline V and J ends were trimmed by 2 bases and 6 bases, with 7 bases remaining between them. Germline V CDR1 and CDR2: KGHDR, SFDVKD.

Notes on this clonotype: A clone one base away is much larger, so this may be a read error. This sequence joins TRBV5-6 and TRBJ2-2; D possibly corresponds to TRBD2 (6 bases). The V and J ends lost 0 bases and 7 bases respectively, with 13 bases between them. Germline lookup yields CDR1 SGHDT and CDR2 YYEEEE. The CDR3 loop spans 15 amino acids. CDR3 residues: CASSLDGRDGGELFF. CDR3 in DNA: TGTGCCAGCAGCTTGGACGGGAGAGATGGCGGGGAGCTGTTTTTT.

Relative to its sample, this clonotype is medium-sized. CDR3 bases: TGTGCCAGCAGCCTCTTTTGGAACTCTAATGAAAAACTGTTTTTT. Translation: CASSLFWNSNEKLFF. The rearrangement joins TRBV27 to TRBJ1-4; D remains ambiguous. This CDR3 has 15 amino acids. Trimming took off 6 bases at V and 3 bases at J, with 14 bases between the two ends. CDR1 and CDR2 from the germline V gene are MNHEY and SMNVEV (reference sequence).

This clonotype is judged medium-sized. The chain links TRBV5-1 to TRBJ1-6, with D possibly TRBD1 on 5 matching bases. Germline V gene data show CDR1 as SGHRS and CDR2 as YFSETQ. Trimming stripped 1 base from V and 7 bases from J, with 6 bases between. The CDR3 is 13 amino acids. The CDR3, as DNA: TGCGCCAGCAGCTTGCGGGGCAATTCACCCCTCCACTTT. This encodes CASSLRGNSPLHF.

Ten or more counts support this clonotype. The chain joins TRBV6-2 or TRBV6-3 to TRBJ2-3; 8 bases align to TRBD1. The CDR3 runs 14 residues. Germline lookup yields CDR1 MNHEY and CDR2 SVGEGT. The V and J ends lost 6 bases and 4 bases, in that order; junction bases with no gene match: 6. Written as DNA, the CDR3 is TGTGCCAGCAGACGGACAGGGTTCCCAGATACGCAGTATTTT. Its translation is CASRRTGFPDTQYF.

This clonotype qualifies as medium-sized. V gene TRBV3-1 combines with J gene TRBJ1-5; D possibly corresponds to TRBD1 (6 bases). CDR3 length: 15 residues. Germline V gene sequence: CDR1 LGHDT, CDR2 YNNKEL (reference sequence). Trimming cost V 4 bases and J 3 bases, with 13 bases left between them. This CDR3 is CASSLQGLNNQPQHF. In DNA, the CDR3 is TGTGCCAGCAGCCTACAGGGTCTTAACAATCAGCCCCAGCATTTT.

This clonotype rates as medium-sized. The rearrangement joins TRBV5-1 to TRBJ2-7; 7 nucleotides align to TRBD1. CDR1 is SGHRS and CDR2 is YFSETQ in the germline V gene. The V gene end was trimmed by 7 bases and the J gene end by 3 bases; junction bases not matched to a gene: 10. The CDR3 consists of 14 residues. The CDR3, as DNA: TGCGCCAGCTCGCCCCAGGGGGACCTCTACGAGCAGTACTTC. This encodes CASSPQGDLYEQYF.

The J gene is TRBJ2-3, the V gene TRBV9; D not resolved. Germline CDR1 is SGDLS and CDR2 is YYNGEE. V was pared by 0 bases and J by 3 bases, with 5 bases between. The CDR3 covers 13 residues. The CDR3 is CASSVGLTDTQYF. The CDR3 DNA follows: TGTGCCAGCAGCGTAGGGCTGACAGATACGCAGTATTTT.

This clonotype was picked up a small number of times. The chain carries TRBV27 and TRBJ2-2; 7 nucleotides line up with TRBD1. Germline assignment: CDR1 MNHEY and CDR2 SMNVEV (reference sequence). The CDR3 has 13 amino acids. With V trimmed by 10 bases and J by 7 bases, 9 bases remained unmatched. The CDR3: CATHRGAGGELFF. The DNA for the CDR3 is TGTGCCACCCACAGGGGTGCAGGCGGGGAGCTGTTTTTT.

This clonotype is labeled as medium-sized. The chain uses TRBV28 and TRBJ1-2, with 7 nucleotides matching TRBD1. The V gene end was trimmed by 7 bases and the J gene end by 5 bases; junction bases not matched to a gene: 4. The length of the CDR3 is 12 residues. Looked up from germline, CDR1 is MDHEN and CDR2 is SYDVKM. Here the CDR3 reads CASKGAGYGYTF. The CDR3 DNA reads TGTGCCAGCAAGGGGGCAGGGTATGGCTACACCTTC.

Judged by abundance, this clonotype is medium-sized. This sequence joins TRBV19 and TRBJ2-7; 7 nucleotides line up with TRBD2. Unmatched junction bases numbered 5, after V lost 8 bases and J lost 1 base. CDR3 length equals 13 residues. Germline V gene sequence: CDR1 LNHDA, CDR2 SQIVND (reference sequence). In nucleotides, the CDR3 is TGTGCCAGTCGAGCGGGGCAATCCTACGAGCAGTACTTC. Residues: CASRAGQSYEQYF.

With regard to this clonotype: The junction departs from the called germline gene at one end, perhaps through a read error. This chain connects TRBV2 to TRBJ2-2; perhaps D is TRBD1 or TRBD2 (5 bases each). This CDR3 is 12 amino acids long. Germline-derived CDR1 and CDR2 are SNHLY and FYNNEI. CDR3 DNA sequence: TGTGCCAGCGGCCAGGGAACCGGGGAGCCGTTTTTT. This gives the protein CASGQGTGEPFF.

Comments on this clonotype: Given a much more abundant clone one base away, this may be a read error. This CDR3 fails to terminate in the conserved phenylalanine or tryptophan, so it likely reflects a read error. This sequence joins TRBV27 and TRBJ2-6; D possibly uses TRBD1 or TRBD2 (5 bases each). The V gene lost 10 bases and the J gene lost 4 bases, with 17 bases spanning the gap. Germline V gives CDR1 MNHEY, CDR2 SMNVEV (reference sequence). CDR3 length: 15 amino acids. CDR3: CATADWGSGANVLTL. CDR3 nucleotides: TGTGCCACCGCCGATTGGGGGTCCGGGGCCAACGTCCTGACTTTA.

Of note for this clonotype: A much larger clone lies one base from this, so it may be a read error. CDR3 residues: CASSLLSGNTVELFF. The CDR3 region has the DNA TGTGCCAGCAGTTTACTCTCCGGGAACACCGTGGAGCTGTTTTTT. This sequence joins TRBV27 and TRBJ2-2; D may be TRBD2 (5 bases). The CDR3 is 15 residues long. The germline gives CDR1 MNHEY, CDR2 SMNVEV (reference sequence).

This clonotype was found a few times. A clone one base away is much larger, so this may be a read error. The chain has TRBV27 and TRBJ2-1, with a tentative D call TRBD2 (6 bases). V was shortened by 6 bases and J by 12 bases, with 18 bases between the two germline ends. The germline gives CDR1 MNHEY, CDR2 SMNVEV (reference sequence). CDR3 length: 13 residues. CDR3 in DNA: TGTGCCAGCAGGACTAGACCGGCGGGGAGGCAGTTCTTC. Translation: CASRTRPAGRQFF.

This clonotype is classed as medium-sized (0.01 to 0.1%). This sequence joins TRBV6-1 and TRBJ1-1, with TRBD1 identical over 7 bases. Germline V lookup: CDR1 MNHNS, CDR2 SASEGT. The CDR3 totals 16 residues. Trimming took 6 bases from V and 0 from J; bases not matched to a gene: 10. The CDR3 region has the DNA TGTGCCAGCAGACTGGACAGGCCCCTAATGAACACTGAAGCTTTCTTT. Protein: CASRLDRPLMNTEAFF.

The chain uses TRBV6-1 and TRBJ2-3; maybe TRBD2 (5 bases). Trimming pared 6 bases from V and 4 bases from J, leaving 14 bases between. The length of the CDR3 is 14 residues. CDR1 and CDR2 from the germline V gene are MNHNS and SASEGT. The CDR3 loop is CASSSSGWADTQYF. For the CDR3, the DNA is TGTGCCAGCAGCTCCTCGGGGTGGGCAGATACGCAGTATTTT.

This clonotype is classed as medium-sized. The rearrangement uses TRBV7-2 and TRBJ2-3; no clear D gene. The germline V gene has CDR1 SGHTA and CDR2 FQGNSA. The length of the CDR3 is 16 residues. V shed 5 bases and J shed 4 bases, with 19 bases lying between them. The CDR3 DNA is TGTGCCAGCAGCCAAACCCCACCAGCTCGGGCAGATACGCAGTATTTT. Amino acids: CASSQTPPARADTQYF.

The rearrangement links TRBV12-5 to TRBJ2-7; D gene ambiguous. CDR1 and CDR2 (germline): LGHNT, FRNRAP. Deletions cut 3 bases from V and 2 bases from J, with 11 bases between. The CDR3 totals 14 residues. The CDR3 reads CASGFRWPTYEQYF. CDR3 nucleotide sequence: TGTGCTAGTGGTTTTAGGTGGCCGACCTACGAGCAGTACTTC.

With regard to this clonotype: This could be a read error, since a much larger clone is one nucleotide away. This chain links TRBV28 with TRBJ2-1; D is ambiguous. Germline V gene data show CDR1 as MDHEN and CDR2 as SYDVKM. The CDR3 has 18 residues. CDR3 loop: CTSTHLRQDWSSYNEQFF. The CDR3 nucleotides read TGTACCAGCACTCACCTTCGACAAGACTGGAGCTCCTACAATGAGCAGTTCTTC.

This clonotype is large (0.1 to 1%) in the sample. DNA for the CDR3: TGTGCTAGTGGTTTGGAAGGTTCAGAGGGTACAAACGAGCAGTACTTC. As protein: CASGLEGSEGTNEQYF. V gene TRBV12-5 combines with J gene TRBJ2-7; the D gene is possibly TRBD2 (5 bases). The germline CDR1 and CDR2 sequences are LGHNT and FRNRAP. The CDR3 spans 16 residues. V lost 1 base, J lost 5 bases, and 18 bases lay in between.

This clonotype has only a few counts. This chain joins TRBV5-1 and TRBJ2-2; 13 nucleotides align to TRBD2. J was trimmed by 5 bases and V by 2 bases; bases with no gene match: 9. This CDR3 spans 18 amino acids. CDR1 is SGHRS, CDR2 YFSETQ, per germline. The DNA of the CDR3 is TGCGCCAGCAGCTTTCTAGGGACTAGCGGGATCGGTACCGGGGAGCTGTTTTTT. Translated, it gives CASSFLGTSGIGTGELFF. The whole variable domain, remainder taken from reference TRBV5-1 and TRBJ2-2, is KAGVTQTPRYLIKTRGQQVTLSCSPISGHRSVSWYQQTPGQGLQFLFEYFSETQRNKGNFPGRFSGRQFSNSRSEMNVSTLELGDSALYLCASSFLGTSGIGTGELFFGEGSRLTVL.

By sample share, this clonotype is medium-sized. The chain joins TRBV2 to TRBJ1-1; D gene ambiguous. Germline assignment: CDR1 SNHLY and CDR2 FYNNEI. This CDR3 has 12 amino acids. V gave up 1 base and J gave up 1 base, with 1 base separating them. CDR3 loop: CASSEGNTEAFF. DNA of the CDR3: TGTGCCAGCAGTGAAGGGAACACTGAAGCTTTCTTT.

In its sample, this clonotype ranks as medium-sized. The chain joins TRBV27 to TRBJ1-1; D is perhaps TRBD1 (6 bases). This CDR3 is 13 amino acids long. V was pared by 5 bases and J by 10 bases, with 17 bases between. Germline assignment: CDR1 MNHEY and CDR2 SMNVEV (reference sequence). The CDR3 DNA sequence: TGTGCCAGCAGTATGACAGGATCCCGTACAGCTTTCTTT. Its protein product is CASSMTGSRTAFF.

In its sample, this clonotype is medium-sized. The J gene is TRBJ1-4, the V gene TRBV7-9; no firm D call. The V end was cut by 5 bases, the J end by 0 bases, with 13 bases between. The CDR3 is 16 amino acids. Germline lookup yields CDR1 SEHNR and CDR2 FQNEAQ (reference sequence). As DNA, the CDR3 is TGTGCCAGCAGCGGACTTAGCAAGGCAACTAATGAAAAACTGTTTTTT. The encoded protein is CASSGLSKATNEKLFF.

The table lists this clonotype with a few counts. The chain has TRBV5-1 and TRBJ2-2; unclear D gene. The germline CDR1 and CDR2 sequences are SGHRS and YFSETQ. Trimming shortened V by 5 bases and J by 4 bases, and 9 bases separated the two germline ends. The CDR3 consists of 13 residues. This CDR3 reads CASRLQPTGELFF. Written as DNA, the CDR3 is TGCGCCAGCAGACTACAGCCCACCGGGGAGCTGTTTTTT.